This T cell receptor (beta chain) was captured in a study of regulatory T cells in long-lasting Graves disease. In building TCR beta libraries, iRepertoire HTBI primers were used together with Arm-PCR of CDR3 regions. TCRdb independently ran MiXCR on the multiplex PCR reads; one entry per CDR3 protein. The sample yields approximately 350,000 distinct CDR3 sequences, approximately 25% seen once. The time point denotes: persistent/refractory GD, antithyroid drugs over 5 years with positive TRAb. TCR sequences were obtained from RNA taken from PBMCs. V lost 3 bases, J lost 6 bases, and 15 bases lay in between. The CDR3 consists of 14 residues. CDR1 MNHEY and CDR2 SVGAGI come from the germline V gene.

The sequence came from a woman aged 40 to 50 with Graves disease. V usage is TRBV6-5 and J usage is TRBJ2-7; D uncertain. This material consisted of peripheral blood mononuclear cells (PBMCs), taken when the disease was refractory, from a patient treated with antithyroid drugs. The CDR3 bases are TGTGCCAGCAGTTATTTGGCGAACAGTGCCGAGCAGTACTTC. The encoded protein is CASSYLANSAEQYF.